These T cell receptor beta chains were read from a single sample in a study of T cell repertoires in aging, cancer and after chemotherapy. TCRdb recomputed calls from the multiplex PCR reads with MiXCR, one row per CDR3 protein. The table has under 1,500 distinct CDR3 sequences, approximately 24% seen once. Specimen: blood. These receptors originate from a human donor with a solid tumor. Both conserved end residues are part of each CDR3. The order of the fields is clone size, CDR3 length, D gene, J gene, V gene, CDR3 DNA, CDR3 protein. A D gene is named only where the DNA matches it firmly. Size tells how often a clone was seen (once, few, many) or the class of an expanded clone, and some rows leave it out.

>medium-sized|15|TRBD1|TRBJ2-1|TRBV5-6
TGTGCCAGCAGCGTGGACAGGGGGCTGGTAAATGAGCAGTTCTTC
CASSVDRGLVNEQFF
>medium-sized|16|.|TRBJ1-2|TRBV18
TGTGCCAGCTCACCTTCACAGGCACTTCTAAACTATGGCTACACCTTC
CASSPSQALLNYGYTF
>medium-sized|12|.|TRBJ2-7|TRBV12-3/TRBV12-4
TGTGCCAGCAGTTTCGGAACCTACGAGCAGTACTTC
CASSFGTYEQYF
>medium-sized|13|.|TRBJ2-7|TRBV13
TGTGCCAGCAGCTTAAACCTTGTCTACGAGCAGTACTTC
CASSLNLVYEQYF
>medium-sized|16|.|TRBJ1-6|TRBV14
TGTGCCAGCAGCCATACCACAGCCCTCCTCACTTCACCCCTCCACTTT
CASSHTTALLTSPLHF
>large|12|.|TRBJ2-5|TRBV29-1
TGCAGCGTCGAAGGGGGGTATGAGACCCAGTACTTC
CSVEGGYETQYF
>.|14|.|TRBJ2-5|TRBV27
TGTGCCAGCAGTTATCGGGGAGGAGGGGAGACCCAGTACTTC
CASSYRGGGETQYF
>medium-sized|11|.|TRBJ2-1|TRBV6-2/TRBV6-3
TGTGCCAGCACCGCCCGTAATGAGCAGTTCTTC
CASTARNEQFF
>.|12|.|TRBJ1-5|TRBV15
TGTGCCACCAGCGTCGGGGGGGAGCCCCAGCATTTT
CATSVGGEPQHF
>large|13|.|TRBJ1-2|TRBV30
TGTGCCTGGAGTGTACTAGAGGAGTATGGCTACACCTTC
CAWSVLEEYGYTF
>once|13|.|TRBJ2-7|TRBV7-9
TGTGCCAGCAGTGAAGGGCAGGCCTACGAGCAGTACTTC
CASSEGQAYEQYF
>medium-sized|15|TRBD1|TRBJ2-3|TRBV5-5
TGTGCCAGCAGCATCGGACAGGGTAGCACAGATACGCAGTATTTT
CASSIGQGSTDTQYF
>medium-sized|14|TRBD1|TRBJ2-7|TRBV6-5
TGTGCCAGTACCCCCCGGGACAGGGCCTACGAGCAGTACTTC
CASTPRDRAYEQYF
>medium-sized|11|TRBD1|TRBJ1-2|TRBV20-1
TGCAGTACTGACAGGGGTCGTGGCTACACCTTC
CSTDRGRGYTF
>.|14|.|TRBJ2-2|TRBV2
TGTGCCAGCAGCGCCATAGGGAACACCGGGGAGCTGTTTTTT
CASSAIGNTGELFF
>few|20|.|TRBJ1-6|TRBV20-1
TGCAGTGCTAGAGACCCCGGCTTGGGCGGGCCGAGCTCCTATAATTCACCCCTCCACTTT
CSARDPGLGGPSSYNSPLHF
>medium-sized|16|TRBD2|TRBJ2-5|TRBV10-3
TGTGCCATCAGTTACGGGACTAGCGGGGCACAAGAGACCCAGTACTTC
CAISYGTSGAQETQYF
>large|13|.|TRBJ2-3|TRBV30
TGTGCCTGGAGTGTCAGACGGGCAGATACGCAGTATTTT
CAWSVRRADTQYF
>.|15|.|TRBJ2-3|TRBV20-1
TGCAGTGCTAGAGATTCAACCGGGCCCACAGATACGCAGTATTTT
CSARDSTGPTDTQYF
>few|15|TRBD1|TRBJ2-2|TRBV20-1
TGCAGTGCTAAGACAGGGGTGGGGAACACCGGGGAGCTGTTTTTT
CSAKTGVGNTGELFF
>few|16|TRBD2|TRBJ2-2|TRBV7-2
TGTGCCAGCAGCTTAGTGCGGGGGGTCGACACCGGGGAGCTGTTTTTT
CASSLVRGVDTGELFF
>medium-sized|13|.|TRBJ2-7|TRBV18
TGTGCCAGCTCACCAGGGGCCCCCTACGAGCAGTACTTC
CASSPGAPYEQYF
>few|12|.|TRBJ2-7|TRBV11-3
TGTGCCAGCCTCGCCTGGGGGTACGAGCAGTACTTC
CASLAWGYEQYF
>.|14|.|TRBJ2-1|TRBV27
TGTGCCAGCAGTTTAGAGGGGTACTACAATGAGCAGTTCTTC
CASSLEGYYNEQFF
>few|15|.|TRBJ2-7|TRBV4-2
TGTGCCAGCAGCCAAGTGTATGGTGGACCCTACGAGCAGTACTTC
CASSQVYGGPYEQYF
>.|15|TRBD2|TRBJ2-5|TRBV7-9
TGTGCCAGCAGCTGGCCCAGGGCGGGAGAGGAGACCCAGTACTTC
CASSWPRAGEETQYF
>once|13|TRBD1|TRBJ1-2|TRBV12-3/TRBV12-4
TGTGCCAGCAGTCCGGGACAGGGTGGTGGCTACACCTTC
CASSPGQGGGYTF
>medium-sized|13|.|TRBJ1-2|TRBV11-2
TGTGCCAGCAGCTTTATGGCTCAGGATGGCTACACCTTC
CASSFMAQDGYTF
>once|14|TRBD1|TRBJ2-7|TRBV28
TGTGCCAGCAGTTTCCCAGGGGGCCCCCTCGAGCAGTACTTC
CASSFPGGPLEQYF